This TCR beta chain was retrieved from a study of T cells in localized non-small cell lung cancer. Whole-study results and caveats: Turning up in adjacent lung were a median around 58 of the top 100 tumor clones. Longer overall survival was seen with higher T cell density measured in blood.

Measured with immunoSEQ multiplex PCR; TCRdb has only the in-frame clones, and not every one. The table records about 45,000 clones, around 81% of them present only once. The germline V gene encodes CDR1 MNHNS and CDR2 SASEGT. The CDR3 sequence is 14 residues long. The V and J ends lost 9 bases and 3 bases respectively, with 15 bases between them. Turning to this clone: Its specificity is unknown.

This TCR came from a man between 35 and 75 years old with stage III lung adenocarcinoma. The chain recombines TRBV6-1 with TRBJ1-3; D remains unclear. Specimen: peripheral blood mononuclear cells, collected before any cancer treatment. The CDR3 loop is CASLFTLGGNTIYF. In DNA, the CDR3 is TGTGCCAGTTTATTTACCTTAGGTGGAAACACCATATATTTT.